This T cell receptor (beta chain) was sequenced during a study of blood T cell repertoires in COVID-19. Study at large: Collection of acute and convalescent COVID-19 samples took place in the United States, Italy and Spain.

Data came from immunoSEQ multiplex PCR; TCRdb stores just in-frame clones and leaves some out. The table shows about 97,000 clones, with just under 90% occurring only once. Source material: peripheral blood. The sequence derives from a human donor in a cohort sampled during active COVID-19.

The CDR3: CASRELAGGPEQFF. The CDR3 DNA reads TGTGCCAGCCGAGAGTTAGCGGGAGGACCAGAGCAGTTCTTC. V is TRBV7-9 and J is TRBJ2-1; 10 nucleotides agree with TRBD2. Germline-derived CDR1 and CDR2 are SEHNR and FQNEAQ (reference sequence). The CDR3 consists of 14 residues. Trimming at V came to 8 bases and at J to 10 bases, leaving 11 bases not matched to a gene.